A single sample is the source of the 29 T cell receptor beta chains below, sequenced in a study of T-cell memory formation after mild COVID-19. TCRdb redid the calling of the 5' RACE reads with MiXCR, one entry per CDR3 protein. The sample includes roughly 29,000 distinct CDR3 sequences, approximately 12% of them seen just once. The source material was PBMCs or a T cell subset sorted from them (not recorded which). The receptors were gathered from an adult woman who had mild COVID-19 (a few samples of this study predate the infection). Cell type and time point are not known.

This clonotype was seen ten or more times. As DNA, the CDR3 is TGTGCCAGCAGCTTGGACCCGACCCTCGCAAATTCACCCCTCCACTTT. Translation gives CASSLDPTLANSPLHF. V usage is TRBV5-4 and J usage is TRBJ1-6; D is unclear. The V end was cut by 0 bases, the J end by 7 bases, with 14 bases between. This CDR3 region has 16 residues. Germline assignment: CDR1 SGHNT and CDR2 YYREEE (reference sequence). The entire variable domain, with the rest obtained from reference TRBV5-4 and TRBJ1-6, is as follows: ETGVTQSPTHLIKTRGQQVTLRCSSQSGHNTVSWYQQALGQGPQFIFQYYREEENGRGNFPPRFSGLQFPNYSSELNVNALELDDSALYLCASSLDPTLANSPLHFGNGTRLTVT.

This chain connects TRBV19 to TRBJ2-1, with D possibly being TRBD2 (5 bases). V was clipped by 4 bases and J by 5 bases, with 9 bases between them. The CDR3 consists of 13 residues. Per the germline V gene, CDR1 is LNHDA and CDR2 is SQIVND (reference sequence). The DNA for the CDR3 is TGTGCCAGTAGTAACCCGGGGAACAATGAGCAGTTCTTC. Protein product: CASSNPGNNEQFF.

The rearrangement links TRBV15 to TRBJ2-7; 7 nucleotides align to TRBD1. With 4 bases clipped from V and 5 bases from J, the junction kept 11 bases outside the gene matches. Germline V gives CDR1 LNHNV, CDR2 YYDKDF (reference sequence). The CDR3 sequence is 15 residues long. The CDR3, as DNA: TGTGCCACCAGCACCCCGGGACAGCAGGAACACGAGCAGTACTTC. Encoded protein: CATSTPGQQEHEQYF.

Many counts were recorded for this clonotype. The chain employs TRBV20-1 and TRBJ1-1; TRBD1 matches at 7 bases. The CDR3 covers 13 residues. CDR1 and CDR2 from the germline V gene are DFQATT and SNEGSKA (reference sequence). Germline trimming cut 5 bases from V and 4 bases from J; bases unmatched to any gene: 7. DNA of the CDR3: TGCAGTGCTCTCGGACAGGCCGTCACTGAAGCTTTCTTT. It codes for CSALGQAVTEAFF.

The V gene is TRBV5-1, the J gene TRBJ2-3; 10 nucleotides agree with TRBD2. Trimming removed 4 bases from V and 2 bases from J; junction bases left unmatched: 10. This CDR3 region has 17 residues. The germline CDR1 and CDR2 sequences are SGHRS and YFSETQ. In DNA form, the CDR3 reads TGCGCCAGCAGCCAAAAGGATAGCGGGGGGCCCACAGATACGCAGTATTTT. Protein: CASSQKDSGGPTDTQYF.

The rearrangement links TRBV5-1 to TRBJ2-5; D may correspond to TRBD1 or TRBD2 (5 bases each). CDR3 length: 12 residues. Germline V gene sequence: CDR1 SGHRS, CDR2 YFSETQ. The V and J ends lost 4 bases and 5 bases respectively, with 9 bases between them. Here the CDR3 reads CASSGGSETQYF. The CDR3 DNA reads TGCGCCAGCAGCGGGGGATCCGAGACCCAGTACTTC. Together with reference TRBV5-1 and TRBJ2-5, the CDR3 gives the full variable domain: KAGVTQTPRYLIKTRGQQVTLSCSPISGHRSVSWYQQTPGQGLQFLFEYFSETQRNKGNFPGRFSGRQFSNSRSEMNVSTLELGDSALYLCASSGGSETQYFGPGTRLLVL.

J is TRBJ2-7 and V is TRBV7-9; D is perhaps TRBD1 (5 bases). V was trimmed by 0 bases and J by 4 bases, leaving 10 bases between them. The CDR3 is made up of 14 amino acids. Germline CDR1 is SEHNR and CDR2 is FQNEAQ (reference sequence). CDR3 protein: CASSLAGARYEQYF. As DNA, the CDR3 is TGTGCCAGCAGCTTAGCAGGGGCGCGGTACGAGCAGTACTTC.

This clonotype was recorded at least ten times. The chain is built from TRBV7-2 and TRBJ2-7; 8 bases are a match to TRBD1. The junction had 18 bases not matched to a gene; V was cut back by 5 bases and J by 6 bases. The CDR3 has 17 amino acids. Germline V gives CDR1 SGHTA, CDR2 FQGNSA. For the CDR3, the DNA is TGTGCCAGCAGCGCATCACCCCGGACAGGGAGTTTTCGCGAGCAGTACTTC. Translated: CASSASPRTGSFREQYF.

This clonotype was counted between two and nine times. The V gene is TRBV19, the J gene TRBJ2-2; TRBD1 might be the D (5 bases). This CDR3 is built from 16 residues. The V end lost 7 bases, the J end lost 2 bases, and 17 bases lay between the germline ends. Per the germline V gene, CDR1 is LNHDA and CDR2 is SQIVND (reference sequence). CDR3 DNA sequence: TGTGCCAGTACCCCTCGTGGCAGGACAAACACCGGGGAGCTGTTTTTT. It is translated as CASTPRGRTNTGELFF.

In its sample, this clonotype was seen many times. V gene TRBV7-2 combines with J gene TRBJ2-3; D tentatively reads TRBD1 or TRBD2 (5 bases each). V was cut by 6 bases and J by 1 base, with 14 bases left in between. The CDR3 has 15 amino acids. CDR1 is SGHTA and CDR2 is FQGNSA in the germline V gene. The CDR3 spells CASSPGPKGTDTQYF. The CDR3 nucleotides read TGTGCCAGCAGTCCGGGGCCCAAGGGCACAGATACGCAGTATTTT.

In its sample, this clonotype was seen many times. The rearrangement links TRBV4-2 to TRBJ2-7; D is uncertain. CDR1 is LGHNA and CDR2 is YNFKEQ in the germline V gene. Deletions cut 0 bases from V and 4 bases from J, with 10 bases between. This CDR3 has 14 residues. The CDR3 nucleotides are TGTGCCAGCAGCCAAGACGATTACGGTTACGAGCAGTACTTC. Its protein is CASSQDDYGYEQYF.

This clonotype was observed many times. The chain is built from TRBV25-1 and TRBJ1-2, with a tentative D call TRBD1 (5 bases). CDR3 length equals 12 residues. Trimming cost V 3 bases and J 6 bases, with 8 bases left between them. CDR1 is MGHDK and CDR2 is SYGVNS in the germline V gene. CDR3 coding DNA: TGTGCCAGCAGTGATCGGGGGGATGGCTACACCTTC. Translation gives CASSDRGDGYTF.

This clonotype came up many times. The genes are TRBV12-3 or TRBV12-4 and TRBJ2-1; D may be TRBD1 or TRBD2 (7 bases each). V gave up 5 bases and J gave up 4 bases, with 15 bases separating them. There are 15 residues in the CDR3. DNA for the CDR3: TGTGCCAGCAGTGAGACAGGGACTAAGTACAATGAGCAGTTCTTC. This codes for CASSETGTKYNEQFF.

This clonotype was detected ten times or more. This sequence joins TRBV5-6 and TRBJ2-3, with D hard to call. The germline V gene has CDR1 SGHDT and CDR2 YYEEEE. Deletions cut 1 base from V and 7 bases from J, with 10 bases between. This CDR3 is 13 amino acids long. The CDR3 is CASSLRETYTQYF. DNA of the CDR3: TGTGCCAGCAGCTTGCGCGAGACCTATACGCAGTATTTT.

Ten or more counts support this clonotype. The chain couples TRBV19 to TRBJ1-1; D gene uncertain. V lost 5 bases to trimming and J lost 6 bases, with 16 bases between them. The CDR3 loop spans 14 amino acids. Per germline, CDR1 LNHDA and CDR2 SQIVND (reference sequence). In DNA, the CDR3 is TGTGCCAGTAGTTCGGGGTTTACGAGGGCTGAAGCTTTCTTT. Its protein product is CASSSGFTRAEAFF. Based on the CDR3 plus reference TRBV19 and TRBJ1-1, the full variable domain is DGGITQSPKYLFRKEGQNVTLSCEQNLNHDAMYWYRQDPGQGLRLIYYSQIVNDFQKGDIAEGYSVSREKKESFPLTVTSAQKNPTAFYLCASSSGFTRAEAFFGQGTRLTVV.

This clonotype was seen ten or more times. The chain combines TRBV3-1 with TRBJ2-4; a possible D gene is TRBD2 (5 bases). CDR3 length: 18 amino acids. Germline loops: CDR1 LGHDT, CDR2 YNNKEL (reference sequence). V was cut by 3 bases and J by 0 bases, with 18 bases left in between. The CDR3 protein is CASSQWYGERLAKNIQYF. CDR3 nucleotides: TGTGCCAGCAGCCAGTGGTACGGGGAGCGTTTAGCCAAAAACATTCAGTACTTC.

This clonotype was observed at least ten times. The rearrangement uses TRBV7-3 and TRBJ2-1; 14 nucleotides agree with TRBD2. Trimming cost V 5 bases and J 4 bases; bases outside gene matches: 4. The length of the CDR3 is 16 residues. CDR1 is SGHTA, CDR2 FQGTGA, per germline. CDR3 nucleotide sequence: TGTGCCAGCAGCCTAGGGACTAGCGGGGGTTACAATGAGCAGTTCTTC. This gives the protein CASSLGTSGGYNEQFF.

This clonotype was seen at least ten times. The gene calls are TRBV11-2 and TRBJ1-1; D unclear. The CDR3 consists of 14 residues. Germline assignment: CDR1 SGHAT and CDR2 FQNNGV. Trimming removed 2 bases from V and 0 bases from J, with 7 bases in between. CDR3 coding DNA: TGTGCCAGCAGCTTAAAGGGAATGAACACTGAAGCTTTCTTT. Translated, it gives CASSLKGMNTEAFF.

The rearrangement links TRBV5-1 to TRBJ2-7; the D gene is possibly TRBD2 (5 bases). Germline CDR1 reads SGHRS; CDR2 reads YFSETQ. V was cut by 0 bases and J by 2 bases, with 12 bases left in between. The CDR3 spans 15 residues. The CDR3 sequence: CASSLARTGTYEQYF. The CDR3 DNA reads as TGCGCCAGCAGCTTGGCGCGGACGGGAACCTACGAGCAGTACTTC.

This clonotype was counted only a few times. CDR3 sequence (DNA): TGTGCCAGCAGCTTCGACAGCATGAATCAGCCCCAGCATTTT. Protein product: CASSFDSMNQPQHF. The chain couples TRBV5-8 to TRBJ1-5; D possibly corresponds to TRBD1 (5 bases). V shed 2 bases and J shed 4 bases, with 10 bases lying between them. Germline lookup yields CDR1 SGHTS and CDR2 YDEGEE. This CDR3 is built from 14 residues.

The V call is TRBV7-8, the J call TRBJ1-1; D ambiguous. V lost 6 bases, J lost 0 bases, and 20 bases lay in between. Germline CDR1 is SGHVS and CDR2 is FQNEAQ. The CDR3 sequence is 17 residues long. CDR3 sequence: CASSYIKIGRMNTEAFF. The CDR3 DNA follows: TGTGCCAGCAGTTACATTAAGATCGGACGGATGAACACTGAAGCTTTCTTT.

This clonotype was seen at least ten times. The chain carries TRBV30 and TRBJ1-5; 8 positions match TRBD1. The CDR3 has 15 amino acids. The V segment lost 0 bases and the J segment 6 bases; nucleotides outside the gene matches: 7. Germline loops: CDR1 GTSNPN, CDR2 SVGIG (reference sequence). CDR3 bases: TGTGCCTGGAGTGTCTTGACAGGGACAGGTCAGCCCCAGCATTTT. Translated, it gives CAWSVLTGTGQPQHF. The entire variable domain, with the rest obtained from reference TRBV30 and TRBJ1-5, is as follows: SQTIHQWPATLVQPVGSPLSLECTVEGTSNPNLYWYRQAAGRGLQLLFYSVGIGQISSEVPQNLSASRPQDRQFILSSKKLLLSDSGFYLCAWSVLTGTGQPQHFGDGTRLSIL.

This clonotype was seen many times. This chain links TRBV20-1 with TRBJ2-7; D gene uncertain. Trimming removed 0 bases at V and 6 bases at J, with 18 bases between. The CDR3 runs 15 residues. Germline assignment: CDR1 DFQATT and CDR2 SNEGSKA (reference sequence). The CDR3 protein is CSARDLRRPLVEQYF. As DNA, the CDR3 is TGCAGTGCTAGAGATCTACGCAGACCACTTGTCGAGCAGTACTTC.

Only one count was recorded for this clonotype. V usage is TRBV5-6 and J usage is TRBJ2-5, with D tentatively TRBD2 (6 bases). The V gene lost 0 bases and the J gene lost 4 bases, with 16 bases spanning the gap. This CDR3 spans 16 amino acids. Germline lookup yields CDR1 SGHDT and CDR2 YYEEEE. CDR3 protein: CASSLAKAGWRETQYF. CDR3 nucleotides: TGTGCCAGCAGCTTGGCCAAGGCGGGGTGGCGAGAGACCCAGTACTTC.

This clonotype has at least ten counts. In DNA form, the CDR3 reads TGCGCCAGCAGCCCCGAAAGAGCCGACGAGACCCAGTACTTC. This codes for CASSPERADETQYF. This rearrangement joins TRBV5-1 to TRBJ2-5; D gene unclear. This CDR3 is built from 14 residues. From germline, CDR1 is SGHRS and CDR2 YFSETQ. V dropped 4 bases and J dropped 5 bases, with 15 bases sitting between them.

The sample holds many counts of this clonotype. V is TRBV7-9 and J is TRBJ2-6, with D perhaps TRBD1 (5 bases). V lost 5 bases and J 2 bases, leaving 7 bases between the germline ends. The CDR3 totals 14 residues. The germline V gene encodes CDR1 SEHNR and CDR2 FQNEAQ (reference sequence). The CDR3 here is CASSLGAGANVLTF. DNA of the CDR3: TGTGCCAGCAGCCTAGGGGCTGGGGCCAACGTCCTGACTTTC.

This clonotype was counted ten times or more. V and J are TRBV7-2 and TRBJ1-6, with unresolved D. The germline CDR1 and CDR2 sequences are SGHTA and FQGNSA. V gave up 1 base and J gave up 6 bases, with 7 bases separating them. The CDR3 spans 14 residues. CDR3 bases: TGTGCCAGCAGCTTAGGCCTCAGTAATTCACCCCTCCACTTT. It codes for CASSLGLSNSPLHF. The whole variable domain, filled in from reference TRBV7-2 and TRBJ1-6, reads GAGVSQSPSNKVTEKGKDVELRCDPISGHTALYWYRQSLGQGLEFLIYFQGNSAPDKSGLPSDRFSAERTGGSVSTLTIQRTQQEDSAVYLCASSLGLSNSPLHFGNGTRLTVT.

This clonotype has at least ten counts. The chain uses TRBV4-1 and TRBJ2-3, with D possibly being TRBD1 or TRBD2 (5 bases each). The CDR3 extends over 17 amino acids. Germline V gene lookup returns CDR1 MGHRA and CDR2 YSYEKL. The ends were cut back, 0 bases at V and 1 base at J, with 14 bases in the middle. The chain's CDR3 is CASSQDSRGWGTDTQYF. The CDR3 DNA reads TGCGCCAGCAGCCAAGATTCCCGGGGCTGGGGCACAGATACGCAGTATTTT.

The sample holds many counts of this clonotype. The chain couples TRBV12-3 or TRBV12-4 to TRBJ2-7; D is ambiguous. V lost 2 bases and J 2 bases, leaving 7 bases between the germline ends. This CDR3 region has 13 residues. This CDR3 is CASSLSTPYEQYF. DNA of the CDR3: TGTGCCAGCAGTTTATCCACTCCCTACGAGCAGTACTTC.